The clone carrying this T cell receptor (beta chain) has at least ten counts. V lost 3 bases and J lost 3, with 20 bases in between. CDR3 length: 18 residues. The germline CDR1 and CDR2 sequences are MNHEY and SVGAGI. This sample is drawn from a study of low-dose radiotherapy and immunotherapy resistance in tumors. TRAV- and TRBV-specific primers, spanning alpha and beta chains, primed first-strand cDNA. TCR amplification involved 15 to 20 PCR cycles with a constant-region primer and V-primer adapter. MiXCR, run by TCRdb on the reads, gives a single entry per CDR3 protein. The table lists nearly 60,000 distinct CDR3 sequences, 20% to 25% of them singletons. The sample's time point: after trial treatment. Treatment denoted: LDRT plus nivolumab, ipilimumab, low-dose cyclophosphamide and aspirin (RACIN trial).

The sequence came from a male donor with prostate cancer. This specimen consisted of PBMCs, obtained after low-dose radiotherapy plus immunotherapy. The gene calls are TRBV6-5 and TRBJ2-2; a weak D match, TRBD2 (6 bases). In DNA form, the CDR3 reads TGTGCCAGCAGTTATTCTGCCCCGGGGGATGGATACACCGGGGAGCTGTTTTTT. This translates into CASSYSAPGDGYTGELFF.